These 9 T cell receptor beta chains share one sample of origin, sequenced in a study of cytomegalovirus exposure and HLA in healthy donors. It was with 60 Vbeta and 13 Jbeta primers that the PCR ran. Assay used: immunoSEQ multiplex PCR; TCRdb lists only in-frame clones, some missing. This table holds about 100,000 clones, 65% to 85% found once. The source material was PBMCs. The receptors originated from a man aged 45 to 65 in good health and CMV-seronegative.

V and J are TRBV5-1 and TRBJ2-1; 10 positions agree with TRBD2. Trimming took 2 bases from V and 7 from J; bases not matched to a gene: 3. This CDR3 contains 14 residues. Germline V gene sequence: CDR1 SGHRS, CDR2 YFSETQ. The CDR3 loop is CASSLAGGWNEQFF. DNA for the CDR3: TGCGCCAGCAGCTTAGCGGGGGGGTGGAATGAGCAGTTCTTC. The full variable domain, in which reference TRBV5-1 and TRBJ2-1 provide the parts outside the CDR3, is KAGVTQTPRYLIKTRGQQVTLSCSPISGHRSVSWYQQTPGQGLQFLFEYFSETQRNKGNFPGRFSGRQFSNSRSEMNVSTLELGDSALYLCASSLAGGWNEQFFGPGTRLTVL.

The chain employs TRBV6-1 and TRBJ1-2, with a weak D call TRBD1 (6 bases). V lost 5 bases and J lost 7, with 17 bases in between. Germline lookup yields CDR1 MNHNS and CDR2 SASEGT. This CDR3 contains 14 residues. In DNA form, the CDR3 reads TGTGCCAGCAGTAAAGGGGGGGGGATGGGTGGCTACACCTTC. Translated: CASSKGGGMGGYTF.

This chain connects TRBV4-2 to TRBJ2-2; maybe TRBD1 (5 bases). Germline V gene sequence: CDR1 LGHNA, CDR2 YNFKEQ. The CDR3 sequence is 15 residues long. Between the trimmed V and J ends, which lost 4 bases and 1 base, there was a span of 10 bases. CDR3 sequence reads: CASSPADRNTGELFF. The CDR3 nucleotides read TGTGCCAGCAGCCCCGCAGACAGGAACACCGGGGAGCTGTTTTTT.

J is TRBJ2-1 and V is TRBV5-1; 7 bases are a match to TRBD2. The CDR3 is 15 amino acids. In germline, CDR1 is SGHRS, CDR2 YFSETQ. V was clipped by 4 bases and J by 3 bases; unmatched bases: 7. CDR3 sequence (DNA): TGCGCCAGCAGCCGGTTGGGGGGGGGCTACAATGAGCAGTTCTTC. This codes for CASSRLGGGYNEQFF.

The chain has TRBV15 and TRBJ2-7; 8 bases fit TRBD1. V lost 1 base and J lost 0; bases outside the gene matches: 14. This CDR3 contains 19 residues. Germline V CDR1 and CDR2: LNHNV, YYDKDF (reference sequence). CDR3: CATSRGLGRGLGSSYEQYF. The CDR3 coding sequence is TGTGCCACCAGCAGAGGTCTCGGCAGGGGGCTGGGTAGCTCCTACGAGCAGTACTTC.

The chain joins TRBV6-5 to TRBJ1-5, with TRBD1 matching over 8 bases. This CDR3 region has 14 residues. Germline trimming cut 5 bases from V and 5 bases from J; bases unmatched to any gene: 5. CDR1 and CDR2 (germline): MNHEY, SVGAGI. The CDR3 region is CASSRGTGYQPQHF. The CDR3, as DNA: TGTGCCAGCAGTCGAGGGACAGGTTATCAGCCCCAGCATTTT.

This clone has only one observation. The rearrangement links TRBV7-8 to TRBJ1-2; D gene uncertain. The length of the CDR3 is 14 residues. The V end lost 1 base, the J end lost 4 bases, and 10 bases lay between the germline ends. Germline assignment: CDR1 SGHVS and CDR2 FQNEAQ. CDR3 nucleotides: TGTGCCAGCAGCTTAGATGCAGGTACCTATGGCTACACCTTC. It is translated as CASSLDAGTYGYTF.

This chain uses TRBV4-1 with TRBJ2-3, with TRBD2 identical over 7 bases. Germline assignment: CDR1 MGHRA and CDR2 YSYEKL. The CDR3 length is 13 residues. J gave up 3 bases and V 5 bases, and 2 bases lay outside the gene matches. The CDR3 sequence: CASSWGGTDTQYF. The DNA for the CDR3 is TGCGCCAGCAGCTGGGGGGGGACAGATACGCAGTATTTT.

This clone showed up just once. The chain uses TRBV27 and TRBJ2-1; D gene ambiguous. Germline V lookup: CDR1 MNHEY, CDR2 SMNVEV (reference sequence). With 3 bases removed from V and 4 bases from J, the gap between germline ends came to 10 bases. The CDR3 is 14 residues long. CDR3 nucleotide sequence: TGTGCCAGCAGTTTTGGCGGAGCGTACAATGAGCAGTTCTTC. Its translation: CASSFGGAYNEQFF.